Below, one T cell receptor (beta chain) is given with its context. Its antigen is not known. The CDR3 has 14 residues. With 0 bases removed from V and 9 bases from J, the gap between germline ends came to 14 bases. CDR1 is LGHNA, CDR2 YSLEER, per germline. Sequenced by immunoSEQ multiplex PCR; TCRdb stores in-frame clones only, minus some. The sample lists tens of thousands of clones, about 88% occurring once. These data belong to a study of OX40 agonist ivuxolimab in advanced cancers. Whole-study results and caveats: Averaging showed that CD8+ T cells had more expanded clones than CD4+ did. At 0.1 to 3.0 mg/kg, clonal expansion of CD4+ and CD8+ blood T cells had occurred by week 6.

The V and J genes are TRBV4-3 and TRBJ2-5, with D uncertain. The origin of this receptor is an adult with an advanced solid tumor such as melanoma, head and neck, liver or kidney cancer. The starting material was CD4+ or CD8+ T cells sorted from blood, obtained in a trial of the OX40 agonist ivuxolimab. CDR3 residues: CASSQDRQARAQYF. CDR3 coding DNA: TGCGCCAGCAGCCAAGACCGGCAGGCCCGGGCCCAGTACTTC.